This T cell receptor (beta chain) was documented in a study of blood T cell repertoires in COVID-19. Study context: T cells, B-cell-depleted T cells, or PBMCs provided the cDNA or gDNA that served as material.

The CDR3 is 17 residues long. After removal of 3 bases from V and 1 base from J, the junction contained 7 bases not matched to a gene. Per the germline V gene, CDR1 is SGHAT and CDR2 is FQNNGV. TCRdb's table, derived via immunoSEQ multiplex PCR, lists solely in-frame clones and lacks some. The repertoire holds about 330,000 clones, with approximately 87% as singletons. This receptor was obtained from a woman aged 25-40 years who had recovered from COVID-19. The chain combines TRBV11-2 with TRBJ2-3, with TRBD2 matching 10 bases. Material: PBMCs or T cells enriched from blood (not recorded which). The CDR3 reads CASSLPLAGVRTDTQYF. CDR3 coding DNA: TGTGCCAGCAGCTTGCCGCTAGCGGGGGTCCGCACAGATACGCAGTATTTT.